This is a list of T cell receptor beta chains from one sample in a study of blood T cell repertoires in COVID-19. Measured with immunoSEQ multiplex PCR; TCRdb has only the in-frame clones, and not every one. Of 130,000 or so clones in the sample, just under 85% were seen once. Sequenced: PBMCs or T cells enriched from blood (not recorded which). These receptors came from a man aged 50 to 59 who had recovered from COVID-19. CDR3s include the opening cysteine and the closing phenylalanine or tryptophan. The D gene is left open where the match is weak. Clone size is shown for a subset of rows, as once, few, many or a class of expanded clone.

D	J	V	size	CDR3	DNA
.	TRBJ2-1	TRBV6-2/TRBV6-3	.	CASSYSLSSYNEQFF	TGTGCCAGCAGTTACTCACTTAGCTCCTACAATGAGCAGTTCTTC
TRBD1	TRBJ2-7	TRBV5-1	.	CASSFRDSPYEQYF	TGCGCCAGCAGCTTCCGGGACAGTCCCTACGAGCAGTACTTC
TRBD1	TRBJ1-6	TRBV25-1	.	CASSISTGAGNSPLHF	TGTGCCAGCAGCATCTCTACAGGGGCTGGTAATTCACCCCTCCACTTT
.	TRBJ2-5	TRBV4-2	.	CASSQYDGVETQYF	TGTGCCAGCAGCCAATACGACGGAGTGGAGACCCAGTACTTC
TRBD2	TRBJ2-3	TRBV6-4	few	CASSDSTGGLDTQYF	TGTGCCAGCAGTGACTCGACGGGGGGGCTAGATACGCAGTATTTT
.	TRBJ2-7	TRBV20-1	.	CSASAGSPYEQYF	TGCAGTGCTAGTGCGGGGTCTCCCTACGAGCAGTACTTC
.	TRBJ1-2	TRBV12-3/TRBV12-4	many	CASSLSAGNGYTF	TGTGCCAGCAGTTTATCCGCAGGGAATGGCTACACCTTC
TRBD1	TRBJ1-2	TRBV29-1	.	CSVDRVGYGYTF	TGCAGCGTAGACAGGGTTGGCTATGGCTACACCTTC
.	TRBJ1-1	TRBV7-9	.	CASRPWGREGTEAFF	TGTGCCAGCAGACCGTGGGGCAGGGAGGGCACTGAAGCTTTCTTT
TRBD1	TRBJ2-7	TRBV25-1	.	CASSGPGGHEQYF	TGTGCCAGCAGTGGTCCAGGGGGTCACGAGCAGTACTTC
TRBD2	TRBJ2-7	TRBV7-2	.	CASSDPGLASYEQYF	TGTGCCAGCAGCGATCCGGGACTAGCCTCCTACGAGCAGTACTTC
TRBD1	TRBJ2-5	TRBV19	.	CASSIGQGVRETQYF	TGTGCCAGTAGTATCGGGCAGGGGGTTCGAGAGACCCAGTACTTC
TRBD2	TRBJ2-3	TRBV19	few	CASSISGAADTQYF	TGTGCCAGTAGTATAAGCGGGGCCGCAGATACGCAGTATTTT
.	TRBJ1-2	TRBV5-8	.	CASSFGIGRGYTF	TGTGCCAGCAGCTTTGGGATAGGGAGAGGCTACACCTTC
.	TRBJ2-1	TRBV5-4	.	CASSPADNEQFF	TGTGCCAGCAGCCCGGCGGACAATGAGCAGTTCTTC
TRBD1	TRBJ2-3	TRBV7-3	.	CASSLGGTGVTDTQYF	TGTGCCAGCAGCCTAGGCGGGACAGGGGTCACAGATACGCAGTATTTT
.	TRBJ2-7	TRBV12-5	.	CPRAEAYEQYF	TGCCCCAGGGCCGAAGCCTACGAGCAGTACTTC
TRBD1	TRBJ1-2	TRBV5-1	few	CASSVRGDYGYTF	TGCGCCAGCAGCGTCAGGGGGGACTATGGCTACACCTTC
TRBD2	TRBJ2-5	TRBV12-3/TRBV12-4	.	CASSSVLAQEQYF	TGTGCCAGCAGCTCCGTACTAGCGCAAGAACAGTACTTC
.	TRBJ1-6	TRBV28	.	CASSKEAQNSPLHF	TGTGCCAGCAGTAAAGAGGCCCAAAATTCACCCCTCCACTTT
.	TRBJ2-6	TRBV5-8	.	CASSLQGSGANVLTF	TGTGCCAGCAGCCTCCAGGGTTCTGGGGCCAACGTCCTGACTTTC
.	TRBJ2-2	TRBV5-1	.	CASSLVGDGELFF	TGCGCCAGCAGCTTGGTCGGGGACGGGGAGCTGTTTTTT
.	TRBJ1-1	TRBV4-3	.	CASSQGLLNTEAFF	TGCGCCAGCAGCCAAGGACTGCTGAACACTGAAGCTTTCTTT
.	TRBJ1-1	TRBV24-1	.	CATSYRWDNPQGTEAFF	TGTGCCACCAGTTATAGGTGGGACAATCCCCAGGGGACTGAAGCTTTCTTT
TRBD1	TRBJ2-5	TRBV6-5	.	CASSYSGQGAGTQYF	TGTGCCAGCAGTTACTCGGGACAGGGGGCTGGGACCCAGTACTTC
.	TRBJ1-5	TRBV11-2	few	CASAQPNQPQHF	TGTGCCAGCGCACAGCCCAATCAGCCCCAGCATTTT
.	TRBJ2-3	TRBV1	.	CTSRQSGGATDTQYF	TGCACCAGCAGACAAAGCGGGGGGGCGACAGATACGCAGTATTTT
.	TRBJ1-2	TRBV12-3/TRBV12-4	.	CASSEQSYGYTF	TGTGCCAGCAGTGAACAGAGCTATGGCTACACCTTC
.	TRBJ1-1	TRBV7-2	.	CASSFRYQNTEAFF	TGTGCCAGCAGCTTCCGGTATCAGAACACTGAAGCTTTCTTT
TRBD2	TRBJ2-7	TRBV24-1	.	CATSDFGTNLYEQYF	TGTGCCACCAGTGATTTCGGGACTAACCTCTACGAGCAGTACTTC
TRBD1	TRBJ1-3	TRBV4-3	.	CASSQHNRDRGLGNTIYF	TGCGCCAGCAGCCAACATAACCGGGACAGGGGGCTTGGAAACACCATATATTTT
.	TRBJ2-7	TRBV10-3	.	CAIRGTGPYEQYF	TGTGCCATCAGGGGAACAGGACCCTACGAGCAGTACTTC
.	TRBJ2-6	TRBV7-3	.	CASGPGANVLTF	TGTGCCAGCGGCCCTGGGGCCAACGTCCTGACTTTC
.	TRBJ1-2	TRBV18	.	CASSRTDYGYTF	TGTGCCAGCTCACGAACTGACTATGGCTACACCTTC
.	TRBJ1-3	TRBV18	once	CASSPNPSTAYSGNTIYF	TGTGCCAGCTCACCAAATCCCTCTACAGCTTACTCTGGAAACACCATATATTTT
.	TRBJ1-3	TRBV5-6	.	CASSLSGTGNTIYF	TGTGCCAGCAGCTTGTCCGGGACTGGAAACACCATATATTTT
.	TRBJ1-6	TRBV6-2/TRBV6-3	.	CASSLPGLGGSPLHF	TGTGCCAGCAGTTTACCGGGCCTGGGAGGATCACCCCTCCACTTT
TRBD2	TRBJ2-2	TRBV9	.	CASSAGTSGSGELFF	TGTGCCAGCAGCGCCGGGACTAGCGGTTCCGGGGAGCTGTTTTTT
.	TRBJ1-1	TRBV5-3	few	CARSLGQKNTEAFF	TGTGCCAGAAGCTTGGGGCAGAAGAACACTGAAGCTTTCTTT
.	TRBJ2-6	TRBV10-1	.	CASSDWTVSSGANVLTF	TGCGCCAGCAGTGATTGGACAGTCTCCTCTGGGGCCAACGTCCTGACTTTC
.	TRBJ2-3	TRBV6-2/TRBV6-3	once	CASSYVGGRSADTQYF	TGTGCCAGCAGTTACGTTGGCGGGCGCTCTGCAGATACGCAGTATTTT
TRBD2	TRBJ2-2	TRBV5-5	.	CASSFLAGGANTGELFF	TGTGCCAGCAGCTTTCTAGCGGGGGGCGCGAACACCGGGGAGCTGTTTTTT
TRBD1	TRBJ2-7	TRBV29-1	.	CSVPGQGNYEQYF	TGCAGCGTCCCGGGACAGGGAAACTACGAGCAGTACTTC
.	TRBJ1-2	TRBV3-1/TRBV3-2	.	CASSLASTTMSYTF	TGTGCCAGCAGCCTGGCCTCGACGACTATGAGCTACACCTTC
.	TRBJ1-5	TRBV6-2/TRBV6-3	.	CASSYRYSNQPQHF	TGTGCCAGCAGTTACCGGTATAGCAATCAGCCCCAGCATTTT
.	TRBJ1-2	TRBV12-3/TRBV12-4	few	CASTEAGYGYTF	TGTGCCAGCACCGAAGCAGGCTATGGCTACACCTTC
.	TRBJ1-1	TRBV2	.	CASSPTWGTNTEAFF	TGTGCCAGCAGCCCCACTTGGGGCACAAACACTGAAGCTTTCTTT
TRBD1	TRBJ2-4	TRBV19	.	CASSFTAGTGGDIQYF	TGTGCCAGTAGTTTCACCGCCGGGACAGGCGGGGACATTCAGTACTTC
TRBD1	TRBJ2-7	TRBV7-2	once	CASSLNRGSYEQYF	TGTGCCAGCAGCTTAAACAGGGGGTCCTACGAGCAGTACTTC
TRBD1	TRBJ1-6	TRBV7-2	.	CASSLNRGFSPLHF	TGTGCCAGCAGCTTAAACAGGGGTTTTTCACCCCTCCACTTT
TRBD1	TRBJ2-3	TRBV3-1/TRBV3-2	.	CASSQGDRGTSTDTQYF	TGTGCCAGCAGCCAAGGGGACAGGGGAACTAGCACAGATACGCAGTATTTT
.	TRBJ1-1	TRBV5-6	.	CASSLRGVNTEAFF	TGTGCCAGCAGCTTGCGGGGGGTGAACACTGAAGCTTTCTTT
.	TRBJ1-4	TRBV28	.	CASRQGGLKLFF	TGTGCCAGTCGGCAGGGAGGTTTAAAACTGTTTTTT